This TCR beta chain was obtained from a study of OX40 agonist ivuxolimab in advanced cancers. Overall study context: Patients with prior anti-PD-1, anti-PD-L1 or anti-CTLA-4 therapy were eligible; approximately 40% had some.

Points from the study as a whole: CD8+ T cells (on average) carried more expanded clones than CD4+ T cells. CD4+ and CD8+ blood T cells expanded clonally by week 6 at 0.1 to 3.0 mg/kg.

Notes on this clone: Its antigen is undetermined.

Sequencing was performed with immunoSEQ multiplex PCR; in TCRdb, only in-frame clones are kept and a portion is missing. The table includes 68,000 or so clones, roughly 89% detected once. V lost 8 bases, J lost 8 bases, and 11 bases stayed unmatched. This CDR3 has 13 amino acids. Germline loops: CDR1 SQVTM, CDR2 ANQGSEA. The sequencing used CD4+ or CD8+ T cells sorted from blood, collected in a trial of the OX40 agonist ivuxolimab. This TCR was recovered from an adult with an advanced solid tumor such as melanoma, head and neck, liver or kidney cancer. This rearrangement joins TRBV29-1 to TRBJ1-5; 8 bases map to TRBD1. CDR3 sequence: CSISRGPVEPQHF. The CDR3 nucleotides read TGCAGCATCTCCAGGGGGCCAGTGGAGCCCCAGCATTTT.